Following are 3 T cell receptor beta chains from one sample sequenced in a study of T cell changes during pregnancy in multiple sclerosis. The repertoire was sequenced with immunoSEQ multiplex PCR; TCRdb's copy has only in-frame clones and lacks some. The table includes 47,000 or so clones, nearly 95% detected once. The input for sequencing was CD4+ T cells from peripheral blood mononuclear cells, taken in the first trimester of pregnancy. The receptor set was obtained from a female donor with multiple sclerosis, enrolled in a pregnancy study.

The V call is TRBV5-6, the J call TRBJ2-7, with D possibly matching TRBD1 (6 bases). The ends were cut back, 1 base at V and 4 bases at J, with 15 bases in the middle. Germline assignment: CDR1 SGHDT and CDR2 YYEEEE. This CDR3 comprises 15 residues. The CDR3 bases are TGTGCCAGCAGCTTGACGCAGGGGAATGGGTACGAGCAGTACTTC. This gives the protein CASSLTQGNGYEQYF.

The CDR3 DNA follows: TGTGCCAGCAGGCGGGGGACTGGGGCCAACGTCCTGACTTTC. This codes for CASRRGTGANVLTF. V usage is TRBV5-6 and J usage is TRBJ2-6; 7 bases fit TRBD2. The CDR3 covers 14 residues. The ends lost 5 bases at V and 2 bases at J; junction bases unmatched: 1. Germline V gives CDR1 SGHDT, CDR2 YYEEEE.

The J gene is TRBJ2-1, the V gene TRBV18, with D possibly matching TRBD1 (6 bases). The V end was cut by 3 bases, the J end by 5 bases, with 8 bases between. CDR1 is KGHSH and CDR2 is LQKENI in the germline V gene. The CDR3 has 13 residues. The chain's CDR3 is CASSPRTDNEQFF. In DNA form, the CDR3 reads TGTGCCAGCTCACCCCGGACAGACAATGAGCAGTTCTTC. The full variable domain, completed using reference TRBV18 and TRBJ2-1, is NAGVMQNPRHLVRRRGQEARLRCSPMKGHSHVYWYRQLPEEGLKFMVYLQKENIIDESGMPKERFSAEFPKEGPSILRIQQVVRGDSAAYFCASSPRTDNEQFFGPGTRLTVL.